These 31 T cell receptor beta chains originate from one sample sequenced in a study of T cells in Graves' hyperthyroidism and ophthalmopathy. RNA transcripts provided the source from which TCR beta CDR3 regions were amplified. TCR CDR3 underwent first-round RT-PCR with the HTBI primer set. TCRdb re-called the multiplex PCR reads with MiXCR, one entry per CDR3 protein. The sample contains about 360,000 distinct CDR3 sequences, less than 15% of which appear only once. The sequenced sample was blood. The source is a woman aged 18-29 years with Graves' hyperthyroidism.

About this clonotype: The junction departs from the called germline gene at one end, perhaps through a read error. The CDR3 spells CAGSLQGIRQPQHF. CDR3 bases: TGTGCCGGCAGCTTACAGGGTATTAGGCAGCCCCAGCATTTT. This chain connects TRBV11-2 to TRBJ1-5; D is possibly TRBD1 (6 bases). Looked up from germline, CDR1 is SGHAT and CDR2 is FQNNGV. The CDR3 covers 14 residues.

There are a few counts of this clonotype. V is TRBV14 and J is TRBJ1-1; D is undetermined. Trimming removed 1 base from V and 10 bases from J, with 7 bases in between. This CDR3 contains 11 residues. The germline CDR1 and CDR2 sequences are SGHDN and FVKESK. The CDR3 spells CASSQGTVAFF. CDR3 sequence (DNA): TGTGCCAGCAGCCAAGGAACGGTAGCTTTCTTT.

The chain has TRBV5-1 and TRBJ2-1; D might be TRBD1 or TRBD2, each matching 5 bases. Germline-derived CDR1 and CDR2 are SGHRS and YFSETQ. The V gene lost 6 bases and the J gene lost 4 bases, with 14 bases spanning the gap. This CDR3 has 14 amino acids. CDR3 DNA: TGCGCCAGCACCGTCGGGACGGAATACAATGAGCAGTTCTTC. Protein sequence: CASTVGTEYNEQFF.

In its sample, this clonotype was seen many times. The CDR3 protein is CASGPSTGGIIKAFF. The CDR3 DNA reads TGTGCCAGCGGTCCATCAACAGGGGGGATTATTAAAGCTTTCTTT. The V call is TRBV12-3 or TRBV12-4, the J call TRBJ1-1; 8 bases map to TRBD1. With V trimmed by 8 bases and J by 9 bases, 17 bases remained unmatched. The CDR3 covers 15 residues.

The chain has TRBV4-2 and TRBJ2-2; 8 positions match TRBD1. V was pared by 0 bases and J by 3 bases, with 3 bases of the junction left unmatched. The CDR3 is made up of 16 amino acids. The germline V gene has CDR1 LGHNA and CDR2 YNFKEQ. The CDR3: CASSQDAGQDTGELFF. The CDR3 DNA reads as TGTGCCAGCAGCCAAGACGCGGGACAGGACACCGGGGAGCTGTTTTTT.

Points on this clonotype: This may be a read error, as it is one base from a much larger clone. This chain uses TRBV5-1 with TRBJ1-6; D is unclear. The germline V gene encodes CDR1 SGHRS and CDR2 YFSETQ. The CDR3 has 16 amino acids. Here the CDR3 reads CASGLVEGSYNSPLHF. The CDR3 coding sequence is TGCGCCAGCGGCTTGGTGGAGGGCTCCTATAATTCACCCCTCCACTTT.

This clonotype was counted at least ten times. Germline and junction disagree at one end, which may indicate a read error. This chain links TRBV3-1 with TRBJ2-3; either TRBD1 or TRBD2 may fit D (6 bases each). The length of the CDR3 is 12 residues. CDR1 and CDR2 from the germline V gene are LGHDT and YNNKEL (reference sequence). This CDR3 reads CASSQERGGQNF. CDR3 coding DNA: TGTGCCAGCAGCCAAGAGAGAGGGGGGCAGAATTTT.

This clonotype has a count of ten or more. This rearrangement joins TRBV29-1 to TRBJ2-2; TRBD2 agrees at 11 bases. The CDR3 totals 15 residues. Germline V CDR1 and CDR2: SQVTM, ANQGSEA. J gave up 5 bases and V 7 bases, and 9 bases lay outside the gene matches. The CDR3 is CSAVAGGGPTGELFF. The CDR3 DNA reads TGCAGCGCCGTAGCGGGAGGGGGACCGACCGGGGAGCTGTTTTTT.

Concerning this clonotype: A much larger clone differs from this one at a single base, so this may be a read error. The V call is TRBV20-1, the J call TRBJ2-7; D may be TRBD2 (6 bases). Germline values: CDR1 DFQATT, CDR2 SNEGSKA (reference sequence). Trimming removed 4 bases from V and 7 bases from J, with 20 bases in between. The CDR3 has 14 amino acids. CDR3 in DNA: TGCAGTGCTACCCGCGGGGCCCATCAGGGTGAGCAGTACTTC. Translated: CSATRGAHQGEQYF.

This clonotype occurred many times. This chain joins TRBV5-1 and TRBJ1-1, with 7 bases aligning to TRBD1. The J segment lost 4 bases and the V segment lost 0 bases, leaving 3 bases of the junction unmatched. CDR1 and CDR2 from the germline V gene are SGHRS and YFSETQ. CDR3 length: 14 amino acids. This CDR3 reads CASSLATGSTEAFF. The CDR3 DNA reads TGCGCCAGCAGCTTGGCGACAGGGAGCACTGAAGCTTTCTTT.

This clonotype occurred many times. CDR3 residues: CASSQTSGGSNEQFF. The CDR3, as DNA: TGCGCCAGCAGCCAAACTAGCGGGGGATCAAATGAGCAGTTCTTC. The chain joins TRBV5-1 to TRBJ2-1; 11 bases agree with TRBD2. The CDR3 runs 15 residues. Germline V gene data show CDR1 as SGHRS and CDR2 as YFSETQ. V lost 4 bases and J lost 7; bases outside the gene matches: 7.

This clonotype occurred many times. V and J are TRBV28 and TRBJ2-7; 9 positions match TRBD2. Germline CDR1 reads MDHEN; CDR2 reads SYDVKM. CDR3 length equals 15 residues. The V gene end was trimmed by 6 bases and the J gene end by 9 bases; junction bases not matched to a gene: 15. The CDR3 loop is CASSGTSGPRRGQYF. In DNA, the CDR3 is TGTGCCAGCAGCGGTACTAGCGGGCCCCGGCGGGGGCAGTACTTC.

V usage is TRBV28 and J usage is TRBJ1-1; D possibly corresponds to TRBD1 (5 bases). The V end lost 6 bases, the J end lost 4 bases, and 15 bases lay between the germline ends. Per the germline V gene, CDR1 is MDHEN and CDR2 is SYDVKM. This CDR3 contains 14 residues. The CDR3 spells CASSLPWGSTEAFF. CDR3 coding DNA: TGTGCCAGCAGCCTACCCTGGGGGAGCACTGAAGCTTTCTTT.

The chain carries TRBV3-1 and TRBJ2-2; unclear D gene. V dropped 4 bases and J dropped 1 base, with 10 bases sitting between them. From germline, CDR1 is LGHDT and CDR2 YNNKEL (reference sequence). The CDR3 length is 15 residues. The chain's CDR3 is CASSPAVENTGELFF. CDR3 DNA sequence: TGTGCCAGCAGCCCTGCGGTAGAGAACACCGGGGAGCTGTTTTTT.

This chain connects TRBV28 to TRBJ2-1; TRBD1 matches 7 bases. V shed 5 bases, J shed 7 bases, and the junction held 11 bases outside the gene matches. The CDR3 sequence is 15 residues long. Per germline, CDR1 MDHEN and CDR2 SYDVKM. In DNA, the CDR3 is TGTGCCAGCAGTCCGGGGACAGTGCCTCTTAATGAGCAGTTCTTC. This gives the protein CASSPGTVPLNEQFF. Complete variable domain (other parts from reference TRBV28 and TRBJ2-1): DVKVTQSSRYLVKRTGEKVFLECVQDMDHENMFWYRQDPGLGLRLIYFSYDVKMKEKGDIPEGYSVSREKKERFSLILESASTNQTSMYLCASSPGTVPLNEQFFGPGTRLTVL.

Ten or more counts support this clonotype. The genes are TRBV5-6 and TRBJ1-1; no clear D. This CDR3 has 17 residues. The V and J ends lost 2 bases and 1 base respectively, with 18 bases between them. Germline V lookup: CDR1 SGHDT, CDR2 YYEEEE. CDR3 bases: TGTGCCAGCAGCTTATGGGCGGGCCCGGACTGGAACACTGAAGCTTTCTTT. Its protein product is CASSLWAGPDWNTEAFF.

The table lists this clonotype with a few counts. This sequence joins TRBV9 and TRBJ2-7; TRBD1 or TRBD2 may be the D gene (5 bases each). This CDR3 is 15 amino acids long. Germline values: CDR1 SGDLS, CDR2 YYNGEE. Trimming removed 3 bases from V and 7 bases from J, with 20 bases in between. CDR3 in DNA: TGTGCCAGCAGCGGAGGGGACGGACCCTACGTGGAGCAGTACTTC. Amino acids: CASSGGDGPYVEQYF.

This clonotype occurred a few times. V is TRBV20-1 and J is TRBJ1-2, with 8 nucleotides matching TRBD1. The CDR3 length is 13 residues. The germline V gene has CDR1 DFQATT and CDR2 SNEGSKA (reference sequence). The V and J ends lost 6 bases and 4 bases, in that order; junction bases with no gene match: 7. The CDR3 nucleotides read TGCAGTGCCTATAAGGACAGGGCCTATGGCTACACCTTC. Protein: CSAYKDRAYGYTF.

This clonotype was seen repeatedly, ten times or more. The chain joins TRBV30 to TRBJ1-2; 10 bases line up with TRBD1. The germline V gene encodes CDR1 GTSNPN and CDR2 SVGIG (reference sequence). This CDR3 has 13 residues. V trimming: 3 bases; J trimming: 6 bases; junction bases outside the gene matches: 4. CDR3: CAWRGTGDDGYTF. The CDR3 DNA sequence: TGTGCCTGGAGAGGGACAGGGGACGATGGCTACACCTTC. The full variable domain, its missing parts supplied by reference TRBV30 and TRBJ1-2, is SQTIHQWPATLVQPVGSPLSLECTVEGTSNPNLYWYRQAAGRGLQLLFYSVGIGQISSEVPQNLSASRPQDRQFILSSKKLLLSDSGFYLCAWRGTGDDGYTFGSGTRLTVV.

This clonotype has a handful of counts. The rearrangement uses TRBV27 and TRBJ2-7; the match to TRBD2 covers 10 bases. Trimming at V came to 8 bases and at J to 2 bases, leaving 6 bases not matched to a gene. This CDR3 spans 14 amino acids. From germline, CDR1 is MNHEY and CDR2 SMNVEV (reference sequence). CDR3 nucleotides: TGTGCCAGCTGCCCTACTAGCGGGGCCTACGAGCAGTACTTC. As protein: CASCPTSGAYEQYF.

The sample holds many counts of this clonotype. The chain joins TRBV20-1 to TRBJ1-2; TRBD1 agrees at 8 bases. Looked up from germline, CDR1 is DFQATT and CDR2 is SNEGSKA (reference sequence). Trimming removed 0 bases from V and 2 bases from J; junction bases left unmatched: 11. There are 17 residues in the CDR3. CDR3 region: CSAREQGDTSRNYGYTF. The CDR3 nucleotides are TGCAGTGCTAGAGAACAGGGGGACACAAGTCGAAACTATGGCTACACCTTC.

This clonotype appeared many times. This chain uses TRBV18 with TRBJ2-5; 7 positions match TRBD1. Germline V gives CDR1 KGHSH, CDR2 LQKENI. Losses at the gene ends were 0 bases for V and 5 bases for J; bases not matched to a gene: 3. The CDR3 is made up of 14 amino acids. The CDR3 here is CASSPPGGWETQYF. The CDR3 bases are TGTGCCAGCTCACCACCAGGGGGCTGGGAGACCCAGTACTTC. Drawing the rest from reference TRBV18 and TRBJ2-5, the complete variable domain is NAGVMQNPRHLVRRRGQEARLRCSPMKGHSHVYWYRQLPEEGLKFMVYLQKENIIDESGMPKERFSAEFPKEGPSILRIQQVVRGDSAAYFCASSPPGGWETQYFGPGTRLLVL.

This clonotype came up many times. V usage is TRBV20-1 and J usage is TRBJ1-5; D gene unclear. CDR1 DFQATT and CDR2 SNEGSKA come from the germline V gene (reference sequence). V was trimmed by 6 bases and J by 4 bases, leaving 13 bases between them. This CDR3 is built from 13 residues. CDR3: CSAIRSGNQPQHF. CDR3 DNA: TGCAGTGCCATAAGGTCGGGTAATCAGCCCCAGCATTTT.

This clonotype has only one observation. The chain is built from TRBV28 and TRBJ2-5, with 12 bases lining up with TRBD2. The CDR3 has 20 amino acids. Trimming took 2 bases from V and 1 from J; bases not matched to a gene: 14. CDR1 and CDR2 (germline): MDHEN, SYDVKM. The CDR3 reads CASSLMSASGGASGQETQYF. Here the CDR3 DNA reads TGTGCCAGCAGTTTAATGTCGGCTAGCGGGGGGGCCTCAGGCCAAGAGACCCAGTACTTC.

The table lists this clonotype with many counts. This chain links TRBV30 with TRBJ1-5, with no clear D. The germline V and J ends were trimmed by 2 bases and 0 bases, with 5 bases remaining between them. Germline assignment: CDR1 GTSNPN and CDR2 SVGIG (reference sequence). CDR3 length: 13 residues. The CDR3 DNA reads as TGTGCCTGGAGTCTAGGTAGCAATCAGCCCCAGCATTTT. It codes for CAWSLGSNQPQHF. The entire variable domain, with the rest obtained from reference TRBV30 and TRBJ1-5, is as follows: SQTIHQWPATLVQPVGSPLSLECTVEGTSNPNLYWYRQAAGRGLQLLFYSVGIGQISSEVPQNLSASRPQDRQFILSSKKLLLSDSGFYLCAWSLGSNQPQHFGDGTRLSIL.

The chain uses TRBV19 and TRBJ1-6, with TRBD1 matching over 7 bases. CDR3 length: 15 amino acids. V trimming: 2 bases; J trimming: 7 bases; junction bases outside the gene matches: 5. Germline assignment: CDR1 LNHDA and CDR2 SQIVND (reference sequence). CDR3 DNA: TGTGCCAGTAGTATACGGGACAGCCGGAATTCACCCCTCCACTTT. Protein product: CASSIRDSRNSPLHF.

The sample holds a few counts of this clonotype. An end of the junction does not agree with germline; a read error may underlie this. The chain couples TRBV24-1 to TRBJ2-1; 9 bases align to TRBD2. The CDR3 spans 15 residues. Germline CDR1 is KGHDR and CDR2 is SFDVKD. DNA for the CDR3: TGTGCCGCCAGTGATTTCGCGGCGGGAGGGGATGAGCAGTTCTTC. Its translation is CAASDFAAGGDEQFF.

The rearrangement uses TRBV9 and TRBJ1-4, with D unresolved. V was shortened by 6 bases and J by 1 base, with 4 bases between the two germline ends. There are 12 residues in the CDR3. The germline V gene encodes CDR1 SGDLS and CDR2 YYNGEE. This CDR3 reads CASKGTNEKLFF. In DNA, the CDR3 is TGTGCCAGCAAAGGAACTAATGAAAAACTGTTTTTT. Variable domain in full (rest from reference TRBV9 and TRBJ1-4): DSGVTQTPKHLITATGQRVTLRCSPRSGDLSVYWYQQSLDQGLQFLIQYYNGEERAKGNILERFSAQQFPDLHSELNLSSLELGDSALYFCASKGTNEKLFFGSGTQLSVL.

This clonotype was found a few times. The rearrangement joins TRBV5-6 to TRBJ1-1; TRBD1 matches at 10 bases. Germline V gene sequence: CDR1 SGHDT, CDR2 YYEEEE. Trimming cost V 4 bases and J 11 bases; bases outside gene matches: 8. This CDR3 spans 13 amino acids. CDR3 in DNA: TGTGCCAGCAGCGGAGACAGGGGGCCGGGGGCTTTCTTT. It codes for CASSGDRGPGAFF.

The chain employs TRBV4-1 and TRBJ2-1; possible D gene TRBD1, 5 bases. CDR3 length equals 15 residues. Deletions cut 0 bases from V and 5 bases from J, with 11 bases between. Germline CDR1 and CDR2: MGHRA and YSYEKL. The CDR3 sequence is CASSQEARGHNEQFF. CDR3 nucleotides: TGCGCCAGCAGCCAAGAGGCTAGGGGCCACAATGAGCAGTTCTTC.

This clonotype was counted at least ten times. The J gene is TRBJ1-2, the V gene TRBV6-2 or TRBV6-3; 9 positions agree with TRBD1. Germline V gene sequence: CDR1 MNHEY, CDR2 SVGEGT. J lost 2 bases, V lost 2 bases, and 12 bases had no gene match. The CDR3 is made up of 18 amino acids. CDR3 in DNA: TGTGCCAGCAGTTACCCGAACAGGGGGCCACTCGGGAACTATGGCTACACCTTC. It specifies CASSYPNRGPLGNYGYTF.